This T cell receptor beta chain was profiled in a study of T cell responses to AZD1222 COVID-19 vaccine. Study conclusions and caveats: The donor cohort was predominantly white British with a female majority, and clonal diversity may have been underestimated. Baseline seropositivity characterized only a handful of AZD1222 recipients. Unmutated variant regions are reportedly targeted by nearly half of spike-specific TCRs.

V was shortened by 9 bases and J by 9 bases, with 15 bases between the two germline ends. Germline-derived CDR1 and CDR2 are MGHDK and SYGVNS. CDR3 length equals 12 residues. On this clone itself: Its target is unknown.

Profiling relied on immunoSEQ multiplex PCR, and the TCRdb table lists in-frame clones only, not all of them. The data hold 100,000 to 150,000 clones, with approximately 90% observed a single time. The gene calls are TRBV25-1 and TRBJ2-1; D may be TRBD1 (5 bases). The sequencing here drew on peripheral blood, taken on day 0 of AZD1222 vaccination. The clonotype was recovered from an adult in good health. The CDR3 loop reads CASESQGSEQFF. CDR3 DNA: TGTGCCAGTGAGTCCCAGGGTAGTGAGCAGTTCTTC.